The present T cell receptor beta chain was sequenced within a study of cytomegalovirus exposure and HLA in healthy donors. Some clones are missing from TCRdb's copy, which holds only in-frame ones; the method was immunoSEQ multiplex PCR. The data hold 130,000 or so clones, with about 84% observed a single time. This CDR3 is built from 15 residues. V was clipped by 5 bases and J by 3 bases; unmatched bases: 9. CDR1 and CDR2 (germline): MNHNY, SVGAGI (reference sequence). This chain uses TRBV6-6 with TRBJ2-7; 8 nucleotides line up with TRBD1. Input material: PBMCs. This clonotype originated in a woman aged 30 to 39 in good health and CMV-seronegative. The DNA for the CDR3 is TGTGCCAGCAGTACCCAAGGACAGGGCAGCTACGAGCAGTACTTC. Encoded protein: CASSTQGQGSYEQYF.